These 9 T cell receptor beta chains were sequenced from one sample in a study of T cells in Graves' hyperthyroidism and ophthalmopathy. Regions amplified from RNA transcripts were the TCR beta CDR3 regions. First-round RT-PCR with HTBI primers amplified the TCR CDR3 region. Using its own MiXCR run on the multiplex PCR reads, TCRdb lists one record per CDR3 protein. The table includes some 700,000 distinct CDR3 sequences, around 16% detected once. The sequenced material came from blood. The receptors derive from a man aged 50 to 59 with Graves' hyperthyroidism.

In this sample, this clonotype turned up many times. The chain has TRBV7-2 and TRBJ1-2, with a weak D call TRBD1 (6 bases). The V end was cut by 4 bases, the J end by 3 bases, with 15 bases between. Germline V CDR1 and CDR2: SGHTA, FQGNSA. This CDR3 is built from 15 residues. DNA of the CDR3: TGTGCCAGCAGCTCCTATGGCAGGGGAGACTATGGCTACACCTTC. This sequence encodes CASSSYGRGDYGYTF.

This clonotype was counted between two and nine times. CDR3 region: CSARDRPLGGTDTQYF. The CDR3 DNA reads TGCAGTGCTAGAGATCGTCCCTTGGGGGGCACAGATACGCAGTATTTT. The chain carries TRBV20-1 and TRBJ2-3, with D tentatively TRBD1 or TRBD2 (5 bases each). The CDR3 is made up of 16 amino acids. V lost 0 bases, J lost 1 base, and 14 bases lay in between. CDR1 and CDR2 (germline): DFQATT, SNEGSKA (reference sequence).

Many counts were recorded for this clonotype. The chain combines TRBV30 with TRBJ2-1; no definite D call. The germline V and J ends were trimmed by 0 bases and 7 bases, with 10 bases remaining between them. This CDR3 spans 13 amino acids. Germline V gene data show CDR1 as GTSNPN and CDR2 as SVGIG (reference sequence). As DNA, the CDR3 is TGTGCCTGGAGTGTACTCGGACGTAATGAGCAGTTCTTC. Protein product: CAWSVLGRNEQFF.

A word on this clonotype: A much larger clone differs by one base, so this may be a read error. This CDR3 fails to terminate in the conserved phenylalanine or tryptophan, so it likely reflects a read error. The genes are TRBV27 and TRBJ1-1; D gene unclear. Trimming stripped 8 bases from V and 4 bases from J, with 8 bases between. Per the germline V gene, CDR1 is MNHEY and CDR2 is SMNVEV (reference sequence). There are 11 residues in the CDR3. The CDR3 sequence: CASRGTTEAFL. In DNA, the CDR3 is TGTGCCAGCCGGGGTACCACTGAAGCTTTCCTT.

This clonotype was picked up many times. V is TRBV9 and J is TRBJ2-5; the match to TRBD1 covers 12 bases. With V trimmed by 3 bases and J by 4 bases, 7 bases remained unmatched. CDR1 and CDR2 (germline): SGDLS, YYNGEE. The CDR3 contains 16 residues. CDR3: CASSGTGTGGRETQYF. The CDR3 DNA reads TGTGCCAGCAGCGGTACCGGGACAGGGGGCCGAGAGACCCAGTACTTC. The whole variable domain, remainder taken from reference TRBV9 and TRBJ2-5, is DSGVTQTPKHLITATGQRVTLRCSPRSGDLSVYWYQQSLDQGLQFLIQYYNGEERAKGNILERFSAQQFPDLHSELNLSSLELGDSALYFCASSGTGTGGRETQYFGPGTRLLVL.

The sample holds many counts of this clonotype. The CDR3 DNA reads as TGTGCCAGCAGCTTAGGGACTAGCGGGAGGGATACGCAGTATTTT. It specifies CASSLGTSGRDTQYF. The genes are TRBV7-8 and TRBJ2-3; 14 nucleotides match TRBD2. Germline V lookup: CDR1 SGHVS, CDR2 FQNEAQ. The CDR3 sequence is 15 residues long. Trimming took 1 base from V and 6 from J; bases not matched to a gene: 0.

This clonotype was counted many times. This sequence joins TRBV12-3 or TRBV12-4 and TRBJ2-2; D not certain. The ends were cut back, 4 bases at V and 7 bases at J, with 19 bases in the middle. This CDR3 has 16 residues. The CDR3 DNA reads TGTGCCAGCAGTTATTCCCAGACTGGGGTGGTCGGGGAGCTGTTTTTT. Its translation: CASSYSQTGVVGELFF.

Notes on this clonotype: Being one base from a much bigger clone, this may be a read error. The conserved phenylalanine or tryptophan is not found at the CDR3 terminus, so this likely reflects a read error. The chain joins TRBV24-1 to TRBJ1-2; D call uncertain. Trimming took 4 bases from V and 4 from J, leaving 9 bases between them. Germline V lookup: CDR1 KGHDR, CDR2 SFDVKD. This CDR3 spans 13 amino acids. The CDR3 sequence: CATSDPRVYGYTS. In DNA form, the CDR3 reads TGTGCCACCAGTGACCCTAGGGTCTATGGCTACACCTCC.

This clonotype was detected many times. This chain joins TRBV6-5 and TRBJ2-5; TRBD1 matches at 9 bases. CDR3 length: 17 amino acids. The J segment lost 3 bases and the V segment lost 2 bases, leaving 10 bases of the junction unmatched. Germline V CDR1 and CDR2: MNHEY, SVGAGI. CDR3 protein: CASSYTHRGLGEETQYF. CDR3 DNA: TGTGCCAGCAGTTACACCCACAGGGGGCTGGGGGAAGAGACCCAGTACTTC.